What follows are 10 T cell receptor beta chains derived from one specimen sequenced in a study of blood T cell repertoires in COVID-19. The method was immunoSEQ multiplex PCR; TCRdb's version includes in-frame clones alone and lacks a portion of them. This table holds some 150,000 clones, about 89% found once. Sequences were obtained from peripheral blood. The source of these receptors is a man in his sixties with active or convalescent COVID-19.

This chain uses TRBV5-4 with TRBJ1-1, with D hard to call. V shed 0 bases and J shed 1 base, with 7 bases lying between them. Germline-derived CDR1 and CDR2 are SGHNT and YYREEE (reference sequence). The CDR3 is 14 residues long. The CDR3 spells CASSLAQPNTEAFF. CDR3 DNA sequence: TGTGCCAGCAGCTTGGCACAACCGAACACTGAAGCTTTCTTT.

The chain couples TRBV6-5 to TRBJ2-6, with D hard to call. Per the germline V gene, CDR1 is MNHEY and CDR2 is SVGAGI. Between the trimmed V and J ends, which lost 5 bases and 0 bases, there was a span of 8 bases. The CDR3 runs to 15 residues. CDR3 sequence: CASSQEHSGANVLTF. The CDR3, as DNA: TGTGCCAGCAGTCAGGAACACTCTGGGGCCAACGTCCTGACTTTC.

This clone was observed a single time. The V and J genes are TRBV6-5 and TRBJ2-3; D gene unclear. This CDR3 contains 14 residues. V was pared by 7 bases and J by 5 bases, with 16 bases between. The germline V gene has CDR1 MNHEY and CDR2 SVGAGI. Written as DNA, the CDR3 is TGTGCCAGCACCCTACTGCCTTCAGGAGATACGCAGTATTTT. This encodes CASTLLPSGDTQYF.

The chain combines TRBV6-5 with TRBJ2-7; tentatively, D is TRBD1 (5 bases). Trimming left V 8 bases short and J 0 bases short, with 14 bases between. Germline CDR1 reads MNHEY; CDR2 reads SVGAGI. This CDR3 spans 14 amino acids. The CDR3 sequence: CASFWGSSSYEQYF. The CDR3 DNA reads TGTGCCAGCTTTTGGGGCAGCAGCTCCTACGAGCAGTACTTC.

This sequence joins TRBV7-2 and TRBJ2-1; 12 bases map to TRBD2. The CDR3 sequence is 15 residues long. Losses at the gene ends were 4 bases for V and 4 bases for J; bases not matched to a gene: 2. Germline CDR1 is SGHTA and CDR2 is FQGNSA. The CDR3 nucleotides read TGTGCCAGCAGCTCAGGACTAGCGGGGTACAATGAGCAGTTCTTC. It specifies CASSSGLAGYNEQFF.

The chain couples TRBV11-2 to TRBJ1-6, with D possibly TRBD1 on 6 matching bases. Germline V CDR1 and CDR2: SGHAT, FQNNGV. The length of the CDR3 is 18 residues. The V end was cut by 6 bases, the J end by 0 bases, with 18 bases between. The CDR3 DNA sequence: TGTGCCAGCAGATTTGGGGGCGGGGGCCGCTCCTATAATTCACCCCTCCACTTT. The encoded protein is CASRFGGGGRSYNSPLHF.

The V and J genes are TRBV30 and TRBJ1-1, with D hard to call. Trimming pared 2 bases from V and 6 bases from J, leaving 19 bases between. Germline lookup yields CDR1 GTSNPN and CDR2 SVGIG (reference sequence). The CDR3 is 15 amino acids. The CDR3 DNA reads TGTGCCTGGAGTCCCCTTCGGGGTGTAAGGGCTGAAGCTTTCTTT. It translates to CAWSPLRGVRAEAFF.

CDR3 sequence: CSVEPPDREGGYTF. CDR3 bases: TGCAGCGTCGAACCTCCGGACAGGGAGGGTGGCTACACCTTC. V gene TRBV29-1 combines with J gene TRBJ1-2; TRBD1 aligns across 8 bases. Losses at the gene ends were 6 bases for V and 7 bases for J; bases not matched to a gene: 13. In germline, CDR1 is SQVTM, CDR2 ANQGSEA. The CDR3 covers 14 residues.

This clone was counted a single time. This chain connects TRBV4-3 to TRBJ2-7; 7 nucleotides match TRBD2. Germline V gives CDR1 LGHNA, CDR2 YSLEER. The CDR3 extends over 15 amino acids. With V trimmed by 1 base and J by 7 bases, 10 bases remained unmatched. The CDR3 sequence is CASSQVSGPPWEQYF. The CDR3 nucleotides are TGCGCCAGCAGCCAAGTTAGCGGGCCGCCTTGGGAGCAGTACTTC.

CDR3 DNA: TGTGCCAGCTCCGACAGGGGACGATATGGCTACACCTTC. Its protein is CASSDRGRYGYTF. The chain combines TRBV6-5 with TRBJ1-2; 8 bases line up with TRBD1. Germline assignment: CDR1 MNHEY and CDR2 SVGAGI. The CDR3 extends over 13 amino acids. The V and J ends lost 8 bases and 5 bases, in that order; junction bases with no gene match: 7.